Listed below are T cell receptor beta chains from one sample, sequenced in a study of blood T cell repertoires in COVID-19. The repertoire was sequenced with immunoSEQ multiplex PCR; TCRdb's copy has only in-frame clones and lacks some. The repertoire holds almost 50,000 clones, with roughly 84% as singletons. Sequenced input: peripheral blood. The receptor source for this set is a man aged 50-60 years with acute or convalescent COVID-19. Both conserved end residues are part of each CDR3. Fields, in order: D gene, clone size, J gene, V gene, CDR3 DNA, CDR3 protein. The D gene is left open where the match is weak. For some rows the clone size is stated as once, few or many, or as a class when expanded; others skip it.

d_call: .; clone_size: .; j_call: TRBJ1-5; v_call: TRBV21-1; cdr3_nt: TGTGCCAGCAGCAAAGAGAAAAAGCATCAGCCCCAGCATTTT; cdr3_aa: CASSKEKKHQPQHF
d_call: TRBD1; clone_size: .; j_call: TRBJ2-4; v_call: TRBV4-1; cdr3_nt: TGCGCCAGCAGCCACCCTGGACAGGGGGTGGGCAAAAACATTCAGTACTTC; cdr3_aa: CASSHPGQGVGKNIQYF
d_call: .; clone_size: .; j_call: TRBJ2-3; v_call: TRBV20-1; cdr3_nt: TGCAGTGCTAGTACAGGGCTCAACGTAGCAGATACGCAGTATTTT; cdr3_aa: CSASTGLNVADTQYF
d_call: .; clone_size: .; j_call: TRBJ2-2; v_call: TRBV11-3; cdr3_nt: TGTGCCAGCACCCCTTCGGACAGTTACACCGGGGAGCTGTTTTTT; cdr3_aa: CASTPSDSYTGELFF
d_call: .; clone_size: few; j_call: TRBJ2-2; v_call: TRBV7-8; cdr3_nt: TGTGCCAGCAGCTTAGGGGCGCCCACCGGGGAGCTGTTTTTT; cdr3_aa: CASSLGAPTGELFF
d_call: .; clone_size: .; j_call: TRBJ1-4; v_call: TRBV6-5; cdr3_nt: TGTGCCACTAGATCTCAGGGGAAATCTAATGAAAAACTGTTTTTT; cdr3_aa: CATRSQGKSNEKLFF
d_call: .; clone_size: few; j_call: TRBJ1-1; v_call: TRBV5-1; cdr3_nt: TGCGCCAGCAGCCCCCACGATGGCAACACTGAAGCTTTCTTT; cdr3_aa: CASSPHDGNTEAFF
d_call: .; clone_size: .; j_call: TRBJ1-6; v_call: TRBV4-2; cdr3_nt: TGTGCCAGCAGCCAATACACCAGTCTTCCCTATAATTCACCCCTCCACTTT; cdr3_aa: CASSQYTSLPYNSPLHF
d_call: TRBD1; clone_size: .; j_call: TRBJ1-5; v_call: TRBV6-5; cdr3_nt: TGTGCCAGCAGTTCAACCCAGGGGGCGTGGGCGCATTTT; cdr3_aa: CASSSTQGAWAHF
d_call: .; clone_size: .; j_call: TRBJ2-7; v_call: TRBV6-6; cdr3_nt: TGTGCCAGCACCTTGACACTCTCCTACGAGCAGTACTTC; cdr3_aa: CASTLTLSYEQYF
d_call: .; clone_size: once; j_call: TRBJ2-7; v_call: TRBV5-6; cdr3_nt: TGTGCCAGCAGCTTCCGGGACGAGCAGTACTTC; cdr3_aa: CASSFRDEQYF